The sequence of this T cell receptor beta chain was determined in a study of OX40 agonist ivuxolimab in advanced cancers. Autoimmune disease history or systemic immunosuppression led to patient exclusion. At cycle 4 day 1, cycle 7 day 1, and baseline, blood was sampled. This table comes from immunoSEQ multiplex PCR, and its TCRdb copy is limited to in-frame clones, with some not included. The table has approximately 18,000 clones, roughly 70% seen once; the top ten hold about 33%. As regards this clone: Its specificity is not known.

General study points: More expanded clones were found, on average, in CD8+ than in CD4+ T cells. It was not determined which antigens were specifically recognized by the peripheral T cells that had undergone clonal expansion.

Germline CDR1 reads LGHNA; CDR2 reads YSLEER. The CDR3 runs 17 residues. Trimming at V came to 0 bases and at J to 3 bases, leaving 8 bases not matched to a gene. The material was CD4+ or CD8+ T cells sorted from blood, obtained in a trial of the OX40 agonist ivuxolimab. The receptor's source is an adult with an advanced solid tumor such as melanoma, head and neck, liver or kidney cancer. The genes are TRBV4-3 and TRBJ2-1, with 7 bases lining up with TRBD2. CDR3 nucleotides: TGCGCCAGCAGCCAAGAACGGGGGAGGGGCGGCTACAATGAGCAGTTCTTC. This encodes CASSQERGRGGYNEQFF.